The 14 T cell receptor beta chains in this list originate from one sample, sequenced in a study of OX40 agonist ivuxolimab in advanced cancers. Some clones are missing from TCRdb's copy, which holds only in-frame ones; the method was immunoSEQ multiplex PCR. Among roughly 100,000 clones listed, under 95% were seen once. Sequences were derived from CD4+ or CD8+ T cells sorted from blood, sampled in a trial of the OX40 agonist ivuxolimab. The origin of the receptors is an adult with an advanced solid tumor such as melanoma, head and neck, liver or kidney cancer.

The CDR3 here is CASKGGELFF. CDR3 sequence (DNA): TGTGCCAGTAAGGGCGGGGAGCTGTTTTTT. The chain couples TRBV19 to TRBJ2-2, with D unclear. CDR3 length equals 10 residues. Germline loops: CDR1 LNHDA, CDR2 SQIVND (reference sequence). Trimming removed 7 bases at V and 7 bases at J, with 4 bases between.

The gene calls are TRBV27 and TRBJ2-2; D remains ambiguous. CDR1 is MNHEY, CDR2 SMNVEV, per germline (reference sequence). Trimming stripped 0 bases from V and 7 bases from J, with 6 bases between. The CDR3 loop spans 13 amino acids. CDR3 region: CASSLSGHGELFF. DNA for the CDR3: TGTGCCAGCAGTTTATCGGGCCACGGGGAGCTGTTTTTT.

The chain recombines TRBV19 with TRBJ2-7; tentatively, D is TRBD1 (6 bases). Trimming stripped 4 bases from V and 2 bases from J, with 12 bases between. CDR1 and CDR2 from the germline V gene are LNHDA and SQIVND (reference sequence). This CDR3 contains 14 residues. This CDR3 is CASSTIGQTYEQYF. The CDR3 nucleotides are TGTGCCAGTAGTACCATCGGACAGACCTACGAGCAGTACTTC.

The chain uses TRBV10-2 and TRBJ2-2; 12 nucleotides line up with TRBD2. The CDR3 spans 15 residues. The germline CDR1 and CDR2 sequences are WSHSY and SAAADI. V was clipped by 6 bases and J by 4 bases; unmatched bases: 3. CDR3 in amino acids: CASSRTSGITGELFF. The CDR3 region has the DNA TGCGCCAGCAGCAGGACTAGCGGGATCACCGGGGAGCTGTTTTTT.

This chain connects TRBV27 to TRBJ1-4; TRBD1 might be the D (6 bases). Trimming pared 6 bases from V and 6 bases from J, leaving 14 bases between. In germline, CDR1 is MNHEY, CDR2 SMNVEV (reference sequence). The CDR3 runs 14 residues. The CDR3 loop reads CASSTGFGDEKLFF. The DNA for the CDR3 is TGTGCCAGCAGCACAGGGTTTGGGGATGAAAAACTGTTTTTT.

The chain employs TRBV5-6 and TRBJ2-7; D may match TRBD1 or TRBD2 (5 bases each). Trimming stripped 0 bases from V and 3 bases from J, with 10 bases between. The CDR3 consists of 14 residues. Per germline, CDR1 SGHDT and CDR2 YYEEEE. CDR3 sequence: CASSLGGSFYEQYF. CDR3 nucleotide sequence: TGTGCCAGCAGCTTGGGGGGGTCTTTCTACGAGCAGTACTTC.

V gene TRBV19 combines with J gene TRBJ2-3; perhaps TRBD1 as D (5 bases). Germline V CDR1 and CDR2: LNHDA, SQIVND (reference sequence). The V end was cut by 2 bases, the J end by 4 bases, with 13 bases between. The CDR3 extends over 15 amino acids. In nucleotides, the CDR3 is TGTGCCAGTAGTATAAGTGGGGCTGATGCAGATACGCAGTATTTT. This codes for CASSISGADADTQYF.

This chain connects TRBV9 to TRBJ2-7; D may be TRBD2 (5 bases). The CDR3 spans 12 residues. In germline, CDR1 is SGDLS, CDR2 YYNGEE. V was shortened by 5 bases and J by 7 bases, with 13 bases between the two germline ends. CDR3 sequence reads: CASRGSGEEQYF. CDR3 DNA: TGTGCCAGCAGGGGTTCTGGGGAGGAGCAGTACTTC.

The chain uses TRBV27 and TRBJ1-2, with 8 positions matching TRBD1. This CDR3 region has 13 residues. Trimming cost V 10 bases and J 6 bases; bases outside gene matches: 10. Germline CDR1 and CDR2: MNHEY and SMNVEV (reference sequence). CDR3 sequence reads: CAKRTGRGDGYTF. Here the CDR3 DNA reads TGTGCCAAACGGACAGGGAGGGGGGATGGCTACACCTTC.

V and J are TRBV5-1 and TRBJ2-3; 7 positions match TRBD1. The CDR3 covers 15 residues. J lost 3 bases, V lost 1 base, and 5 bases had no gene match. The germline CDR1 and CDR2 sequences are SGHRS and YFSETQ. In nucleotides, the CDR3 is TGCGCCAGCAGCTTGTGGGGGACAGATACAGATACGCAGTATTTT. Translated: CASSLWGTDTDTQYF. The whole variable domain, filled in from reference TRBV5-1 and TRBJ2-3, reads KAGVTQTPRYLIKTRGQQVTLSCSPISGHRSVSWYQQTPGQGLQFLFEYFSETQRNKGNFPGRFSGRQFSNSRSEMNVSTLELGDSALYLCASSLWGTDTDTQYFGPGTRLTVL.

This clone was seen a few times. The genes are TRBV10-3 and TRBJ2-7; no definite D call. Germline CDR1 reads ENHRY; CDR2 reads SYGVKD. The CDR3 extends over 10 amino acids. V was clipped by 10 bases and J by 2 bases, with 6 bases between them. The chain's CDR3 is CARVAYEQYF. The CDR3 DNA sequence: TGTGCCAGAGTAGCCTACGAGCAGTACTTC.

This chain connects TRBV19 to TRBJ1-5; D is ambiguous. V dropped 5 bases and J dropped 1 base, with 12 bases sitting between them. This CDR3 has 15 residues. Germline values: CDR1 LNHDA, CDR2 SQIVND (reference sequence). The CDR3 reads CASSWVRSSNQPQHF. In DNA, the CDR3 is TGTGCCAGTAGTTGGGTTCGGTCGAGCAATCAGCCCCAGCATTTT.

The V gene is TRBV27, the J gene TRBJ1-1, with D perhaps matching TRBD1 (5 bases). CDR1 is MNHEY and CDR2 is SMNVEV in the germline V gene (reference sequence). The V and J ends lost 5 bases and 1 base respectively, with 11 bases between them. The CDR3 consists of 14 residues. The CDR3 protein is CASSRRGENTEAFF. DNA of the CDR3: TGTGCCAGCAGTCGGCGGGGGGAGAACACTGAAGCTTTCTTT.

V usage is TRBV5-6 and J usage is TRBJ1-2; 7 bases fit TRBD1. The trim removed 2 bases at V and 6 bases at J, leaving 7 bases unmatched. The CDR3 runs 14 residues. CDR1 and CDR2 (germline): SGHDT, YYEEEE. Here the CDR3 DNA reads TGTGCCAGCAGCTTTTGGAGACAGGGTCATGGCTACACCTTC. Translating it yields CASSFWRQGHGYTF.